Shown below are 24 T cell receptor beta chains from a single sample sequenced in a study of beta chain features in type 1 diabetes. Overall study results and limits: Shortening that was moderate but significant affected the TCRB CDR3s of Type 1 diabetes patients in all four CD4+ subsets.

These receptors are not linked to any known antigen. Reverse transcription of all isolated RNA meant that expressed TCRB transcripts were sequenced. Clones were read by immunoSEQ multiplex PCR, and TCRdb kept only the in-frame ones, dropping some. The sample lists 630,000 or so clones; over 11% were seen once. Sequencing was done on a sample of naive CD4+ T cells from blood. These receptor sequences come from a man aged 18 to 30 with type 1 diabetes.

This clone turned up a few times. Other nucleotide sequences from this sample produce the same CDR3. V is TRBV29-1 and J is TRBJ1-1; 9 positions match TRBD1. CDR3 length equals 12 residues. The V gene's germline CDR1 is SQVTM and CDR2 ANQGSEA. Germline trimming cut 5 bases from V and 3 bases from J; bases unmatched to any gene: 1. Here the CDR3 reads CSVRQGDTEAFF. CDR3 DNA: TGCAGCGTTCGACAGGGGGACACTGAAGCTTTCTTT.

The V call is TRBV7-2, the J call TRBJ1-2; 7 bases fit TRBD1. Trimming at V came to 4 bases and at J to 0 bases, leaving 5 bases not matched to a gene. The CDR3 contains 15 residues. CDR1 is SGHTA and CDR2 is FQGNSA in the germline V gene. The CDR3 sequence: CASSSSGGTNYGYTF. CDR3 in DNA: TGTGCCAGCAGCTCGTCAGGGGGGACTAACTATGGCTACACCTTC.

CDR3 amino acids: CASSLWRGLASDTQYF. The CDR3 bases are TGTGCCAGCAGCTTATGGAGGGGACTAGCATCAGATACGCAGTATTTT. V gene TRBV7-9 combines with J gene TRBJ2-3, with TRBD2 matching 9 bases. The CDR3 extends over 16 amino acids. J gave up 4 bases and V 2 bases, and 7 bases lay outside the gene matches. Germline V gene sequence: CDR1 SEHNR, CDR2 FQNEAQ (reference sequence).

This clone showed up just a few times. The DNA for the CDR3 is TGTGCCATCAGTGGGTCCCCCCGTGAGGGCGGGAGCTCCTACAATGAGCAGTTCTTC. Protein product: CAISGSPREGGSSYNEQFF. This rearrangement joins TRBV10-3 to TRBJ2-1; the match to TRBD2 covers 7 bases. This CDR3 is built from 19 residues. Per germline, CDR1 ENHRY and CDR2 SYGVKD. After removal of 4 bases from V and 0 bases from J, the junction contained 15 bases not matched to a gene.

A word on this clone: The identical CDR3 is also encoded by other nucleotide sequences in the sample. This sequence joins TRBV29-1 and TRBJ1-3, with D unresolved. With 5 bases removed from V and 0 bases from J, the gap between germline ends came to 11 bases. CDR1 and CDR2 from the germline V gene are SQVTM and ANQGSEA. The CDR3 is 14 residues long. CDR3 region: CSVRDTSSGNTIYF. DNA for the CDR3: TGCAGCGTTCGTGACACAAGCTCTGGAAACACCATATATTTT.

This clone was seen a handful of times. The CDR3 DNA follows: TGTGCCAGTTCCGGGACAGGGCGAAACATTCAGTACTTC. It codes for CASSGTGRNIQYF. V usage is TRBV19 and J usage is TRBJ2-4; 9 positions match TRBD1. V shed 8 bases and J 6 bases; nucleotides not matched to a gene: 5. This CDR3 has 13 residues. Germline CDR1 is LNHDA and CDR2 is SQIVND (reference sequence).

This clone was observed a few times. The genes are TRBV29-1 and TRBJ2-7; the match to TRBD1 covers 8 bases. Trimming at V came to 7 bases and at J to 3 bases, leaving 11 bases not matched to a gene. The CDR3 has 14 amino acids. Germline loops: CDR1 SQVTM, CDR2 ANQGSEA. This CDR3 reads CSGRLGQANYEQYF. The CDR3 DNA sequence: TGCAGCGGGCGGTTGGGACAGGCCAACTACGAGCAGTACTTC.

The CDR3 protein is CTRRVVCVTGELFF. The CDR3, as DNA: TGCACCAGGAGGGTAGTTTGTGTCACCGGGGAGCTGTTTTTT. The chain links TRBV1 to TRBJ2-2; the listed D gene, TRBD2, was not tested against the DNA. TRBV1 is recorded as a pseudogene. This CDR3 comprises 14 residues.

This clone occurred a few times. J is TRBJ2-3 and V is TRBV27; no clear D gene. Germline values: CDR1 MNHEY, CDR2 SMNVEV (reference sequence). The V gene lost 9 bases and the J gene lost 1 base, with 11 bases spanning the gap. The CDR3 is 13 amino acids. The CDR3 sequence is CASQPLGTDTQYF. Here the CDR3 DNA reads TGTGCCAGTCAGCCCCTGGGCACAGATACGCAGTATTTT.

This clone was counted only a few times. This chain joins TRBV5-6 and TRBJ2-1; D ambiguous. The V end lost 3 bases, the J end lost 8 bases, and 21 bases lay between the germline ends. This CDR3 comprises 16 residues. The germline V gene encodes CDR1 SGHDT and CDR2 YYEEEE. CDR3 sequence reads: CASSSLPLIYNDEQFF. The DNA for the CDR3 is TGTGCCAGCAGCTCCCTACCCCTAATCTACAATGATGAGCAGTTCTTC.

The chain links TRBV5-1 to TRBJ2-3; the D gene is possibly TRBD1 (6 bases). The CDR3 is made up of 15 amino acids. V lost 0 bases and J 4 bases, leaving 12 bases between the germline ends. The V gene's germline CDR1 is SGHRS and CDR2 YFSETQ. The CDR3, as DNA: TGCGCCAGCAGCTTGGTGGCAGGGGTAGCAGATACGCAGTATTTT. Its translation is CASSLVAGVADTQYF.

As for this clone: At the DNA level, this CDR3 is encoded by other sequences in the same sample as well. This chain connects TRBV30 to TRBJ1-6; 11 nucleotides agree with TRBD1. The ends lost 2 bases at V and 7 bases at J; junction bases unmatched: 4. The CDR3 is 15 amino acids. CDR1 and CDR2 from the germline V gene are GTSNPN and SVGIG (reference sequence). CDR3 nucleotides: TGTGCCTGGAGTCCTAGGACAGGGGGCAATTCACCCCTCCACTTT. This translates into CAWSPRTGGNSPLHF.

The chain carries TRBV7-2 and TRBJ2-3; 7 bases are shared with TRBD1. Germline CDR1 SGHTA, CDR2 FQGNSA. V trimming: 6 bases; J trimming: 3 bases; junction bases outside the gene matches: 12. This CDR3 comprises 16 residues. The CDR3 loop is CASRPPGQLSTDTQYF. CDR3 DNA: TGTGCCAGCAGACCCCCGGGACAGCTATCGACAGATACGCAGTATTTT.

In its sample, this clone was seen a few times. This chain connects TRBV20-1 to TRBJ2-6; no definite D call. Germline V lookup: CDR1 DFQATT, CDR2 SNEGSKA (reference sequence). The CDR3 is 11 residues long. V was clipped by 7 bases and J by 15 bases, with 16 bases between them. The CDR3 protein is CSVLRASGLTF. Here the CDR3 DNA reads TGCAGTGTCCTCCGGGCCTCAGGCCTGACTTTC.

This clone was seen more than once but under ten times. This sample also contains other DNA sequences that code for the same CDR3. The chain employs TRBV30 and TRBJ1-4, with D unresolved. V lost 0 bases and J 7 bases, leaving 3 bases between the germline ends. Germline lookup yields CDR1 GTSNPN and CDR2 SVGIG (reference sequence). This CDR3 region has 11 residues. The CDR3 sequence is CAWSVGEKLFF. In DNA form, the CDR3 reads TGTGCCTGGAGTGTAGGTGAAAAACTGTTTTTT.

This clone has a handful of counts. The rearrangement uses TRBV2 and TRBJ1-2; maybe TRBD1 (5 bases). Germline assignment: CDR1 SNHLY and CDR2 FYNNEI. CDR3 length: 13 amino acids. V lost 1 base to trimming and J lost 5 bases, with 8 bases between them. In DNA form, the CDR3 reads TGTGCCAGCAGTGAAGAGGGGAGGTATGGCTACACCTTC. Its translation: CASSEEGRYGYTF.

The V and J genes are TRBV5-1 and TRBJ2-1; 9 bases agree with TRBD2. The CDR3 consists of 17 residues. V was clipped by 0 bases and J by 0 bases; unmatched bases: 4. CDR1 is SGHRS, CDR2 YFSETQ, per germline. CDR3 amino acids: CASSLEVSGSSYNEQFF. The CDR3 DNA sequence: TGCGCCAGCAGCTTGGAGGTTAGCGGGAGCTCCTACAATGAGCAGTTCTTC.

In this sample, this clone turned up a few times. The chain recombines TRBV20-1 with TRBJ2-5, with a possible D match to TRBD2 (6 bases). The CDR3 runs to 11 residues. Trimming took off 8 bases at V and 3 bases at J, with 10 bases between the two ends. CDR1 and CDR2 from the germline V gene are DFQATT and SNEGSKA (reference sequence). The CDR3 protein is CSRGGEETQYF. The CDR3 DNA follows: TGCAGTCGAGGAGGGGAAGAGACCCAGTACTTC.

This chain connects TRBV11-2 to TRBJ2-2; tentatively, D is TRBD1 (6 bases). Germline loops: CDR1 SGHAT, CDR2 FQNNGV. This CDR3 has 14 residues. Trimming pared 2 bases from V and 7 bases from J, leaving 11 bases between. The CDR3 nucleotides are TGTGCCAGCAGCTTACGGCAGGGGAGCGGGGAGCTGTTTTTT. This gives the protein CASSLRQGSGELFF.

V and J are TRBV10-2 and TRBJ2-7; 10 bases map to TRBD2. This CDR3 is 14 amino acids long. With V trimmed by 6 bases and J by 4 bases, 6 bases remained unmatched. CDR1 and CDR2 (germline): WSHSY, SAAADI. DNA of the CDR3: TGCGCCAGCAGATTAGCGGGAGGATCATACGAGCAGTACTTC. The encoded protein is CASRLAGGSYEQYF.

This clone was counted between two and nine times. The chain has TRBV29-1 and TRBJ2-5; D possibly uses TRBD1 or TRBD2 (5 bases each). CDR1 and CDR2 (germline): SQVTM, ANQGSEA. V was clipped by 8 bases and J by 13 bases, with 20 bases between them. The CDR3 spans 11 residues. The CDR3 DNA reads TGCAGCCCTGAGGGACCGGGAAGACGGTACTTC. Amino acid sequence: CSPEGPGRRYF.

Here the CDR3 DNA reads TGTGCCAGCAGCTTGACAGGGGGCTCGGGCGGGGAGCTGTTTTTT. Its translation: CASSLTGGSGGELFF. This chain connects TRBV11-2 to TRBJ2-2, with 10 bases matching TRBD1. Per germline, CDR1 SGHAT and CDR2 FQNNGV. There are 15 residues in the CDR3. The ends lost 3 bases at V and 7 bases at J; junction bases unmatched: 5.

This clone was observed a handful of times. This chain connects TRBV29-1 to TRBJ2-3; TRBD2 aligns across 9 bases. Per the germline V gene, CDR1 is SQVTM and CDR2 is ANQGSEA. Trimming at V came to 7 bases and at J to 0 bases, leaving 8 bases not matched to a gene. The CDR3 runs to 15 residues. Written as DNA, the CDR3 is TGCAGCGCTACCCCGGGACTAGCTAGCACAGATACGCAGTATTTT. It yields the protein CSATPGLASTDTQYF.

This clone was counted only a few times. The chain recombines TRBV18 with TRBJ1-4, with TRBD1 matching 8 bases. The germline gives CDR1 KGHSH, CDR2 LQKENI. CDR3 size: 15 residues. V gave up 6 bases and J gave up 11 bases; unmatched junction bases: 14. CDR3 coding DNA: TGTGCCAGCTCGCCGCGGACAGGGCCATTGGAGAAACTGTTTTTT. It yields the protein CASSPRTGPLEKLFF.